This record concerns one TCR beta chain sequence. Its specificity is not known. Libraries were prepared by immunoSEQ multiplex PCR; TCRdb keeps only in-frame clonotypes and omits some of them. Among 40,000 to 55,000 clones listed, about 85% were seen once. The data were obtained in a study of OX40 agonist ivuxolimab in advanced cancers. In the study overall: The patients got ivuxolimab, which is an agonistic anti-OX40 (CD134) antibody. Whole-study results and caveats: A proportion of nonresponders additionally exhibited low normalized T-cell clonal expansion. Averaged across samples, CD8+ T cells carried more expanded clones than CD4+ did. Clonal expansion from baseline to week 6 occurred in both CD4+ and CD8+ T cells.

The ends lost 2 bases at V and 5 bases at J; junction bases unmatched: 5. Germline loops: CDR1 MNHEY, CDR2 SMNVEV (reference sequence). The CDR3 extends over 14 amino acids. The chain couples TRBV27 to TRBJ2-7; the match to TRBD1 covers 8 bases. The clonotype originates from an adult with an advanced solid tumor such as melanoma, head and neck, liver or kidney cancer. The sample in question was CD4+ or CD8+ T cells sorted from blood, obtained in a trial of the OX40 agonist ivuxolimab. The CDR3 reads CASSLTGTGNEQYF. CDR3 nucleotides: TGTGCCAGCAGTTTAACCGGGACAGGTAACGAGCAGTACTTC.